This T cell receptor beta chain came from a study of shared clonotypes between healthy human individuals. The table lists this clone with a count of one. The antigen is undetermined. Sequencing used immunoSEQ multiplex PCR; TCRdb keeps in-frame clones, though not all of them. The data show roughly 2,300,000 clones, less than 95% seen once. The CDR3 has 11 residues. The germline CDR1 and CDR2 sequences are GTSNPN and SVGIG (reference sequence). Trimming pared 0 bases from V and 11 bases from J, leaving 10 bases between. Study-wide points: Non-shared clonotypes showed lower generation probabilities than clonotypes common to all four donors. Memory subsets had estimated richness that was generally smaller than that of naive subsets.

The chain combines TRBV30 with TRBJ2-5, with D uncertain. This receptor was identified in a young man in good health. Some clones in this sample may be carry-over from other donors' samples. Sequences were obtained from naive CD4+ T cells from PBMCs. Subset specified: CD45RA+ positively selected. CDR3 in amino acids: CAWSVRFEQYF. Written as DNA, the CDR3 is TGTGCCTGGAGTGTACGATTTGAGCAGTACTTC. The full variable domain, with the rest looked up from reference TRBV30 and TRBJ2-5, is SQTIHQWPATLVQPVGSPLSLECTVEGTSNPNLYWYRQAAGRGLQLLFYSVGIGQISSEVPQNLSASRPQDRQFILSSKKLLLSDSGFYLCAWSVRFEQYFGPGTRLLVL.